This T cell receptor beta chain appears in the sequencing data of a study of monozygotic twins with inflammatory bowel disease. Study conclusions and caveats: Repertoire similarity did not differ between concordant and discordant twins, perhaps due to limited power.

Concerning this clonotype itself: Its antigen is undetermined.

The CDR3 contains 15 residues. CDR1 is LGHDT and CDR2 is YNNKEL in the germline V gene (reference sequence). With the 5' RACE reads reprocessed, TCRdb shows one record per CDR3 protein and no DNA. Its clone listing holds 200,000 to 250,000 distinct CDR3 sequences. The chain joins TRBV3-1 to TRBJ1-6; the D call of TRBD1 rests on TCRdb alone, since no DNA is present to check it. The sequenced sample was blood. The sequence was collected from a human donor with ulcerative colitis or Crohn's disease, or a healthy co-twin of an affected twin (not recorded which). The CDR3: CASSQLGQGGSPLHF. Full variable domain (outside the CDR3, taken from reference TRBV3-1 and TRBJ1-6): DTAVSQTPKYLVTQMGNDKSIKCEQNLGHDTMYWYKQDSKKFLKIMFSYNNKELIINETVPNRFSPKSPDKAHLNLHINSLELGDSAVYFCASSQLGQGGSPLHFGNGTRLTVT.